The clone carrying this TCR beta chain was seen only once. Its antigen is unknown. Primers: 60 Vbeta forward and 13 Jbeta reverse. Sequencing was performed with immunoSEQ multiplex PCR; in TCRdb, only in-frame clones are kept and a portion is missing. The sample has approximately 180,000 clones; 78% are singletons. This sample stems from a study of cytomegalovirus exposure and HLA in healthy donors. V was pared by 8 bases and J by 4 bases, with 12 bases between. The CDR3 is 12 residues long. Germline V CDR1 and CDR2: SGHRS, YFSETQ. General study results and limits: Later analysis revealed greater clonal expansion in HLA-associated TCR beta chains than in equally common others.

Sequenced input: PBMCs. This chain joins TRBV5-1 and TRBJ1-1; D ambiguous. The TCR comes from a woman aged 50 to 60 in good health and CMV-seropositive. Written as DNA, the CDR3 is TGCGCCAGTCATCAGGTAATCACTGAAGCTTTCTTT. This translates into CASHQVITEAFF.